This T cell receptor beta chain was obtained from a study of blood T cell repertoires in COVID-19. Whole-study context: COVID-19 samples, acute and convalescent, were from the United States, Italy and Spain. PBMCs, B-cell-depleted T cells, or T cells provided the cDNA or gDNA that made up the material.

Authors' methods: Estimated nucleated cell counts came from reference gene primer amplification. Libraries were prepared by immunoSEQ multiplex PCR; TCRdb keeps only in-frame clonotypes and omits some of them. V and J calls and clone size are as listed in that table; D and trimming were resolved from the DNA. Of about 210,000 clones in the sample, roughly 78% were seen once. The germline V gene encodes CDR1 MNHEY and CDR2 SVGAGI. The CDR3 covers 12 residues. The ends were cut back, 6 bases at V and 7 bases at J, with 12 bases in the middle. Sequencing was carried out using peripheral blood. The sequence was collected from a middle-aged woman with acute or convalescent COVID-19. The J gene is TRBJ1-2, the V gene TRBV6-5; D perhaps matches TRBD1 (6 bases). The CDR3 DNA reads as TGTGCCAGCAGGCAAGGGGGATCTGGCTACACCTTC. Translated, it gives CASRQGGSGYTF.